These T cell receptor beta chains were read from a single sample in a study of T cell changes during pregnancy in multiple sclerosis. Data came from immunoSEQ multiplex PCR; TCRdb stores just in-frame clones and leaves some out. The sample has about 80,000 clones, about 91% seen once; the top ten hold approximately 1.4%. Sequenced here: peripheral blood, sampled before pregnancy. All receptors come from a female donor with multiple sclerosis, enrolled in a pregnancy study. Each CDR3 is given with its conserved first and last residue. D genes are given only for firm matches. Not all rows give a size; the values are once, few, many and, for expanded clones, a class.

D gene,J gene,V gene,clone size,CDR3 protein,CDR3 DNA
NA,TRBJ1-1,TRBV19,NA,CASSAAVEAFF,TGTGCCAGTAGTGCGGCAGTTGAAGCTTTCTTT
NA,TRBJ1-2,TRBV20-1,NA,CSEGDPYGYTF,TGCAGTGAGGGAGACCCCTATGGCTACACCTTC
NA,TRBJ2-7,TRBV6-6,NA,CASMEGGHTTYEQYF,TGTGCCAGCATGGAAGGAGGTCACACTACCTACGAGCAGTACTTC
NA,TRBJ2-2,TRBV13,NA,CASSSRQAGPKITGELFF,TGTGCCAGCAGCTCACGACAGGCAGGGCCCAAGATCACCGGGGAGCTGTTTTTT
NA,TRBJ2-7,TRBV18,NA,CASSQSRGPGYEQYF,TGTGCCAGCTCGCAAAGCAGGGGACCCGGCTACGAGCAGTACTTC
TRBD1,TRBJ1-2,TRBV27,NA,CASSFLSTGNGYTF,TGTGCCAGCAGCTTTTTGTCGACAGGGAATGGCTACACCTTC
TRBD1,TRBJ2-1,TRBV5-4,NA,CASSQDRATYNEQFF,TGTGCCAGCAGCCAAGACAGGGCAACCTACAATGAGCAGTTCTTC
NA,TRBJ1-4,TRBV9,NA,CASSVGQSTNEKLFF,TGTGCCAGCAGCGTAGGGCAATCAACTAATGAAAAACTGTTTTTT
NA,TRBJ2-7,TRBV5-6,NA,CASSLDKDRRNEQYF,TGTGCCAGCAGCTTGGATAAGGATAGGCGGAACGAGCAGTACTTC
TRBD1,TRBJ1-2,TRBV2,NA,CASSFDRGGGYTF,TGTGCCAGCAGTTTCGACAGGGGAGGTGGCTACACCTTC
NA,TRBJ2-1,TRBV21-1,NA,CASRTHELPDYNEQFF,TGTGCCAGCAGGACACACGAACTTCCGGATTACAATGAGCAGTTCTTC
NA,TRBJ2-3,TRBV6-4,NA,CASSDSRVSTDTQYF,TGTGCCAGCAGTGATTCGCGGGTCAGCACAGATACGCAGTATTTT
NA,TRBJ1-2,TRBV5-1,NA,CASSYSPGLDYGYTF,TGCGCCAGCAGCTATAGCCCAGGGTTGGACTATGGCTACACCTTC
TRBD2,TRBJ2-7,TRBV28,NA,CASRGLAGSFGQYF,TGTGCCAGCAGAGGACTAGCGGGGAGTTTCGGGCAGTACTTC
TRBD1,TRBJ2-7,TRBV7-6,NA,CASSLAPRGQSYEQYF,TGTGCCAGCAGCTTAGCCCCCAGGGGGCAGTCCTACGAGCAGTACTTC
NA,TRBJ1-5,TRBV27,NA,CASSYGAGNQPQHF,TGTGCCAGCAGTTATGGGGCAGGTAATCAGCCCCAGCATTTT
NA,TRBJ1-1,TRBV6-1,NA,CASSPWPEAFF,TGTGCCAGCAGTCCATGGCCGGAAGCTTTCTTT
TRBD2,TRBJ2-5,TRBV30,NA,CAWSVSSGGQTQYF,TGTGCCTGGAGTGTATCTAGCGGGGGGCAGACCCAGTACTTC
NA,TRBJ2-5,TRBV6-5,NA,CASTNPGTETQYF,TGTGCCAGCACCAATCCGGGTACGGAGACCCAGTACTTC
TRBD1,TRBJ2-7,TRBV7-9,NA,CASSFLGQGNNEQYF,TGTGCCAGCAGCTTTTTGGGACAGGGTAACAACGAGCAGTACTTC
NA,TRBJ1-1,TRBV14,NA,CASSQDPSQGFFDEAFF,TGTGCCAGCAGCCAAGATCCCTCGCAGGGATTTTTTGATGAAGCTTTCTTT
TRBD2,TRBJ2-1,TRBV7-8,NA,CASSPRLAGSSYNEQFF,TGTGCCAGCAGCCCCCGACTAGCGGGCAGCTCCTACAATGAGCAGTTCTTC
TRBD2,TRBJ2-1,TRBV10-2,NA,CASKGRAYNEQFF,TGCGCCAGCAAAGGGAGGGCCTACAATGAGCAGTTCTTC
NA,TRBJ2-1,TRBV2,NA,CAGRGGAVFPEQFF,TGTGCCGGTAGGGGGGGGGCCGTGTTTCCTGAGCAGTTCTTC
NA,TRBJ2-5,TRBV6-5,NA,CASRETRSETQYF,TGTGCCAGCAGGGAGACTAGGTCGGAGACCCAGTACTTC
NA,TRBJ2-2,TRBV5-1,NA,CASSPGTPNTGELFF,TGCGCCAGCAGCCCCGGGACACCGAACACCGGGGAGCTGTTTTTT
TRBD1,TRBJ1-5,TRBV9,NA,CASSGGTGDQPQHF,TGTGCCAGCAGCGGGGGGACAGGCGATCAGCCCCAGCATTTT
NA,TRBJ1-2,TRBV2,NA,CASIDGRQDYGYTF,TGTGCCAGCATCGACGGTAGGCAGGACTATGGCTACACCTTC
NA,TRBJ2-1,TRBV27,NA,CASSLRQGNGNEQFF,TGTGCCAGCAGTTTACGGCAGGGCAATGGCAATGAGCAGTTCTTC
NA,TRBJ1-5,TRBV29-1,NA,CSDFFPSSSGPQHF,TGCAGCGATTTTTTCCCCTCTTCTTCGGGGCCCCAGCATTTT
TRBD1,TRBJ1-4,TRBV4-1,once,CASSHAPTGIPATNEKLFF,TGCGCCAGCAGCCATGCCCCGACAGGGATTCCTGCAACTAATGAAAAACTGTTTTTT
TRBD1,TRBJ1-5,TRBV5-6,NA,CASSEGGQGAYQPQHF,TGTGCCAGCAGCGAGGGGGGACAGGGGGCATATCAGCCCCAGCATTTT
NA,TRBJ2-5,TRBV5-6,NA,CASSLNPPTKTQYF,TGTGCCAGCAGCTTGAATCCCCCGACAAAGACCCAGTACTTC
NA,TRBJ1-1,TRBV9,NA,CASSVNTGGAFF,TGTGCCAGCAGCGTAAACACCGGGGGAGCTTTCTTT
NA,TRBJ1-3,TRBV29-1,NA,CSVMTSHTRGNTIYF,TGCAGCGTTATGACAAGTCACACAAGAGGAAACACCATATATTTT
NA,TRBJ2-1,TRBV5-1,NA,CASSLEGLRGHNEQFF,TGCGCCAGCAGCTTGGAGGGGCTAAGGGGTCACAATGAGCAGTTCTTC
NA,TRBJ1-2,TRBV6-5,NA,CASSYGGGEGYTF,TGTGCCAGCAGTTACGGGGGCGGCGAGGGCTACACCTTC
TRBD1,TRBJ1-2,TRBV19,NA,CASTFGDRRNYGYTF,TGTGCCAGTACCTTCGGGGACAGAAGAAACTATGGCTACACCTTC
TRBD1,TRBJ2-5,TRBV5-8,NA,CASSLGTGAFSGETQYF,TGTGCCAGCAGCTTAGGGACAGGGGCGTTCTCGGGTGAGACCCAGTACTTC
NA,TRBJ2-5,TRBV9,NA,CASSVGGSETQYF,TGTGCCAGCAGCGTAGGCGGTTCGGAGACCCAGTACTTC
TRBD1,TRBJ1-5,TRBV4-2,NA,CASSLDRGEDQPQHF,TGTGCCAGCAGCCTCGACAGGGGTGAAGATCAGCCCCAGCATTTT
NA,TRBJ1-1,TRBV29-1,NA,CSVRSANTEAFF,TGCAGCGTGCGGAGCGCGAACACTGAAGCTTTCTTT
NA,TRBJ1-2,TRBV7-9,NA,CASSRAGIGRGYTF,TGTGCCAGCAGCCGCGCCGGGATCGGTCGTGGCTACACCTTC
NA,TRBJ2-7,TRBV10-3,NA,CAISVMPQGGGYEQYF,TGTGCCATCAGTGTAATGCCCCAGGGAGGCGGTTACGAGCAGTACTTC
NA,TRBJ1-2,TRBV7-9,NA,CASSLVSQRRLRGYTF,TGTGCCAGCAGCTTAGTATCCCAGCGCAGACTTAGAGGCTACACCTTC
NA,TRBJ2-7,TRBV30,NA,CAWTLASGEQYF,TGTGCCTGGACTCTGGCTAGTGGCGAGCAGTACTTC
TRBD2,TRBJ2-7,TRBV27,NA,CASSPGGGDPGEQYF,TGTGCCAGCAGTCCGGGAGGGGGAGACCCGGGCGAGCAGTACTTC
TRBD1,TRBJ2-7,TRBV4-1,NA,CASSPSPLDRGTKEQYF,TGCGCCAGCAGCCCCTCACCATTAGACAGGGGAACTAAGGAGCAGTACTTC
TRBD1,TRBJ2-3,TRBV6-1,NA,CASRGQGTDTQYF,TGTGCCAGCAGGGGACAGGGTACAGATACGCAGTATTTT
TRBD1,TRBJ2-2,TRBV7-6,NA,CASSQDRVPGELFF,TGTGCCAGCAGTCAGGACAGGGTCCCCGGGGAGCTGTTTTTT
TRBD1,TRBJ1-5,TRBV4-2,NA,CASSQAGTGSNQPQHF,TGTGCCAGCAGCCAAGCCGGGACAGGTAGCAATCAGCCCCAGCATTTT
TRBD1,TRBJ2-7,TRBV6-6,NA,CASSYGPGGHYEQYF,TGTGCCAGCAGTTACGGGCCAGGGGGACACTACGAGCAGTACTTC
NA,TRBJ2-6,TRBV7-2,NA,CASTLGVLGGANVLTF,TGTGCCAGCACCCTAGGGGTGTTAGGTGGGGCCAACGTCCTGACTTTC
NA,TRBJ1-6,TRBV13,NA,CASSLEEGRGNSPLHF,TGTGCCAGCAGCTTAGAAGAGGGGAGGGGAAATTCACCCCTCCACTTT